What follows describes a single TCR beta chain. Its antigen is undetermined. This sample was included in a study of vaccination and CD4 T cells after COVID-19. Study-level background: Diagnosis preceded the drawing of post-COVID samples by a median approximately 110 days (range 35 to 161).

Findings and caveats of the study: Spike mono-reactive clones accounted for 304 of the 307 vaccine-specific clones found in convalescent patients.

Specified treatment: approximately 9-day PBMC culture with coronavirus spike peptide pools or control peptides (ViraFEST assay). CD4+ T lymphocytes from the unexposed donor were collected before the COVID-19 pandemic (2011-2018). Germline CDR1 SGDLS, CDR2 YYNGEE. The CDR3 extends over 13 amino acids. V was trimmed by 3 bases and J by 7 bases, leaving 13 bases between them. Cultured CD4+ T cell DNA underwent sequencing with the Oncomine TCR Beta short-read assay. Via MiXCR, TCRdb re-called the PCR reads, giving one row per CDR3 protein. The table lists a few thousand distinct CDR3 sequences, 15% to 20% of them singletons.

The sequence came from a human donor in good health. The source material was CD4+ T cells from blood, cultured in vitro. This chain uses TRBV9 with TRBJ1-2; D perhaps matches TRBD1 (5 bases). The CDR3 protein is CASSGDAEGGYTF. CDR3 bases: TGTGCCAGCAGCGGGGACGCAGAGGGTGGCTACACCTTC.